This T cell receptor (beta chain) is from a study of chemoradiotherapy in HPV16-positive cancers. This clone was counted a few times. The method was immunoSEQ multiplex PCR; TCRdb's version includes in-frame clones alone and lacks a portion of them. The sample lists 25,000 to 30,000 clones; approximately 92% were seen once. Here the sequenced sample was blood, taken from a patient who underwent chemoradiotherapy. The TCR comes from a human donor with HPV-associated anogenital cancer.

DNA for the CDR3: TGTGCCAGCACCCCGAGGGGACAGGGGCCTACTAGCACAGATACGCAGTATTTT. Protein sequence: CASTPRGQGPTSTDTQYF. The rearrangement links TRBV7-9 to TRBJ2-3; 10 positions agree with TRBD1. This CDR3 has 18 residues. Germline lookup yields CDR1 SEHNR and CDR2 FQNEAQ (reference sequence). J lost 0 bases, V lost 7 bases, and 13 bases had no gene match.